This T cell receptor (beta chain) was retrieved from a study of OX40 agonist ivuxolimab in advanced cancers. The assay was immunoSEQ multiplex PCR, and TCRdb's table has in-frame clones only and misses some. Among 55,000 to 90,000 clones listed, 75% to 90% were seen once. The CDR3 contains 12 residues. Deletions cut 11 bases from V and 3 bases from J, with 13 bases between. The rearrangement links TRBV23-1 to TRBJ1-1; D unclear. TRBV23-1 is an ORF, and what it does is uncertain. This sample comprised CD4+ or CD8+ T cells sorted from blood, obtained in a trial of the OX40 agonist ivuxolimab. This TCR came from an adult with an advanced solid tumor such as melanoma, head and neck, liver or kidney cancer. The DNA for the CDR3 is TGCGCCCCTACCGCCAAGGACACTGAAGCTTTCTTT. It encodes CAPTAKDTEAFF.